Each of the 26 T cell receptor beta chains below was sequenced from the same sample in a study of T cells in Graves' hyperthyroidism and ophthalmopathy. There were TCR beta CDR3 regions amplified from RNA transcripts. The TCR CDR3 first-round RT-PCR relied on the HTBI primer set. MiXCR, applied by TCRdb to the multiplex PCR reads, yields one record per CDR3 protein. Of more than 300,000 distinct CDR3 sequences in the sample, about 15% were seen once. Sequencing input: blood. All receptors come from a woman younger than 45 with Graves' hyperthyroidism that later progressed to Graves' ophthalmopathy.

This clonotype was counted only a few times. The chain carries TRBV5-1 and TRBJ1-2; 9 bases line up with TRBD1. CDR3 size: 15 residues. Germline trimming cut 4 bases from V and 5 bases from J; bases unmatched to any gene: 9. The germline CDR1 and CDR2 sequences are SGHRS and YFSETQ. The DNA of the CDR3 is TGCGCCAGCAGCCCGACAACGACAGGGGGATATGGCTACACCTTC. As protein: CASSPTTTGGYGYTF.

This chain joins TRBV7-6 and TRBJ2-1; a possible D gene is TRBD2 (5 bases). The CDR3 spans 17 residues. The germline gives CDR1 SGHVS, CDR2 FNYEAQ. The germline V and J ends were trimmed by 1 base and 0 bases, with 13 bases remaining between them. In nucleotides, the CDR3 is TGTGCCAGCAGCTTAGGGCCCCCGGGGAGCTCCTACAATGAGCAGTTCTTC. It yields the protein CASSLGPPGSSYNEQFF.

V is TRBV5-6 and J is TRBJ1-5; 11 nucleotides align to TRBD1. J was trimmed by 3 bases and V by 5 bases; bases with no gene match: 7. The CDR3 extends over 16 amino acids. Looked up from germline, CDR1 is SGHDT and CDR2 is YYEEEE. CDR3 nucleotides: TGTGCCAGCAGTTACCGGGACAGGGGGTACAATCAGCCCCAGCATTTT. It codes for CASSYRDRGYNQPQHF.

This clonotype occurred many times. The chain has TRBV3-1 and TRBJ2-7; D is ambiguous. Germline V CDR1 and CDR2: LGHDT, YNNKEL (reference sequence). This CDR3 is 11 amino acids long. Trimming pared 3 bases from V and 3 bases from J, leaving 3 bases between. The CDR3 coding sequence is TGTGCCAGCAGCCACTACTACGAGCAGTACTTC. Translated: CASSHYYEQYF.

The gene calls are TRBV20-1 and TRBJ2-2; TRBD2 matches 8 bases. With V trimmed by 7 bases and J by 9 bases, 10 bases remained unmatched. CDR1 and CDR2 from the germline V gene are DFQATT and SNEGSKA (reference sequence). The CDR3 has 13 residues. The CDR3 loop reads CSGRGGGTRELFF. The CDR3, as DNA: TGCAGTGGTCGGGGCGGGGGGACCCGGGAGCTGTTTTTT.

This clonotype appeared many times. V and J are TRBV5-1 and TRBJ2-3, with D perhaps matching TRBD2 (5 bases). This CDR3 is 17 amino acids long. V gave up 0 bases and J gave up 5 bases, with 19 bases separating them. CDR1 and CDR2 from the germline V gene are SGHRS and YFSETQ. The chain's CDR3 is CASSLAGGLSFLDTQYF. The CDR3 coding sequence is TGCGCCAGCAGCTTGGCTGGCGGGCTATCCTTCTTAGATACGCAGTATTTT.

The rearrangement uses TRBV5-1 and TRBJ2-3; D remains ambiguous. Trimming took off 0 bases at V and 2 bases at J, with 7 bases between the two ends. This CDR3 has 14 amino acids. Germline-derived CDR1 and CDR2 are SGHRS and YFSETQ. The CDR3 region is CASSLVVTTDTQYF. CDR3 coding DNA: TGCGCCAGCAGCTTGGTGGTTACCACAGATACGCAGTATTTT.

In this sample, this clonotype turned up many times. This chain joins TRBV12-3 or TRBV12-4 and TRBJ1-2; unclear D gene. This CDR3 has 12 residues. The ends were cut back, 6 bases at V and 8 bases at J, with 13 bases in the middle. CDR3 sequence (DNA): TGTGCCAGCAGCCCCCTACTCATGGGCTACACCTTC. This codes for CASSPLLMGYTF.

In this sample, this clonotype turned up many times. The chain couples TRBV10-1 to TRBJ2-4, with D possibly TRBD2 on 6 matching bases. The CDR3 totals 16 residues. V gave up 2 bases and J gave up 2 bases, with 13 bases separating them. Germline-derived CDR1 and CDR2 are WNHNN and SYGVQD (reference sequence). The CDR3 is CASSEGYRGTKNIQYF. As DNA, the CDR3 is TGCGCCAGCAGTGAGGGATATCGGGGGACCAAAAACATTCAGTACTTC.

This rearrangement joins TRBV2 to TRBJ2-3, with 7 bases aligning to TRBD2. This CDR3 contains 14 residues. CDR1 SNHLY and CDR2 FYNNEI come from the germline V gene. V gave up 3 bases and J gave up 6 bases; unmatched junction bases: 6. The CDR3 sequence: CASSEVLAVDTQYF. CDR3 DNA sequence: TGTGCCAGCAGTGAGGTTCTAGCGGTGGATACGCAGTATTTT. Combining the CDR3 with reference TRBV2 and TRBJ2-3 gives the whole variable domain EPEVTQTPSHQVTQMGQEVILRCVPISNHLYFYWYRQILGQKVEFLVSFYNNEISEKSEIFDDQFSVERPDGSNFTLKIRSTKLEDSAMYFCASSEVLAVDTQYFGPGTRLTVL.

This sequence joins TRBV20-1 and TRBJ1-2; 8 positions match TRBD1. The CDR3 extends over 13 amino acids. Per germline, CDR1 DFQATT and CDR2 SNEGSKA (reference sequence). The J segment lost 3 bases and the V segment lost 3 bases, leaving 3 bases of the junction unmatched. CDR3 bases: TGCAGTGCTAGGGGGGACAGGTACTATGGCTACACCTTC. Its translation: CSARGDRYYGYTF.

This clonotype appeared a few times. The chain joins TRBV20-1 to TRBJ1-2; no clear D gene. CDR1 DFQATT and CDR2 SNEGSKA come from the germline V gene (reference sequence). Between the trimmed V and J ends, which lost 6 bases and 4 bases, there was a span of 21 bases. CDR3 size: 15 residues. The CDR3 coding sequence is TGCAGTGCGGCATCGGGCGACAAACTGGGCTATGGCTACACCTTC. It codes for CSAASGDKLGYGYTF.

The rearrangement joins TRBV13 to TRBJ2-7, with TRBD1 matching over 7 bases. This CDR3 has 16 residues. Germline trimming cut 5 bases from V and 0 bases from J; bases unmatched to any gene: 10. The germline V gene encodes CDR1 PRHDT and CDR2 FYEKMQ (reference sequence). CDR3 amino acids: CASSAPSGQSSYEQYF. The CDR3 coding sequence is TGTGCCAGCAGCGCCCCCTCGGGACAGAGCTCCTACGAGCAGTACTTC.

Only a few counts were recorded for this clonotype. The chain joins TRBV30 to TRBJ2-1; weak D call: TRBD1 (6 bases). Germline-derived CDR1 and CDR2 are GTSNPN and SVGIG (reference sequence). This CDR3 has 14 residues. The V end lost 2 bases, the J end lost 6 bases, and 14 bases lay between the germline ends. The CDR3 is CAWSSGQGPNEQFF. As DNA, the CDR3 is TGTGCCTGGAGTTCGGGACAAGGCCCCAATGAGCAGTTCTTC.

This clonotype has only a few counts. The chain has TRBV7-9 and TRBJ1-1; TRBD1 matches at 7 bases. The CDR3 consists of 15 residues. Germline V gene lookup returns CDR1 SEHNR and CDR2 FQNEAQ (reference sequence). V dropped 4 bases and J dropped 7; count of bases not matched to a gene: 12. This CDR3 is CASSSTGLDGREAFF. The CDR3 region has the DNA TGTGCCAGCAGCTCGACAGGGTTGGACGGCCGTGAAGCTTTCTTT.

The chain links TRBV5-1 to TRBJ2-7, with a possible D match to TRBD1 (5 bases). CDR3 length equals 14 residues. CDR1 is SGHRS and CDR2 is YFSETQ in the germline V gene. Trimming shortened V by 3 bases and J by 2 bases, and 12 bases separated the two germline ends. Here the CDR3 reads CASSSRQQPYEQYF. CDR3 in DNA: TGCGCCAGCAGCTCACGACAGCAGCCCTACGAGCAGTACTTC. The full variable domain, in which reference TRBV5-1 and TRBJ2-7 provide the parts outside the CDR3, is KAGVTQTPRYLIKTRGQQVTLSCSPISGHRSVSWYQQTPGQGLQFLFEYFSETQRNKGNFPGRFSGRQFSNSRSEMNVSTLELGDSALYLCASSSRQQPYEQYFGPGTRLTVT.

This clonotype was picked up a small number of times. The chain carries TRBV6-9 and TRBJ1-1, with a tentative D call TRBD1 (5 bases). Looked up from germline, CDR1 is MNHGY and CDR2 is SVAAGI. This CDR3 contains 13 residues. V was pared by 8 bases and J by 4 bases, with 14 bases between. CDR3 in amino acids: CASVPGLVTEAFF. In DNA form, the CDR3 reads TGTGCCAGCGTTCCAGGGCTGGTCACTGAAGCTTTCTTT.

V and J are TRBV29-1 and TRBJ2-7; 11 positions agree with TRBD2. Looked up from germline, CDR1 is SQVTM and CDR2 is ANQGSEA. V trimming: 7 bases; J trimming: 1 base; junction bases outside the gene matches: 3. The CDR3 extends over 13 amino acids. CDR3 in DNA: TGCAGCGCACGACTAGCGGGGTCCTACGAGCAGTACTTC. This sequence encodes CSARLAGSYEQYF.

Many counts were recorded for this clonotype. The chain links TRBV24-1 to TRBJ2-3; 11 positions agree with TRBD2. This CDR3 is built from 17 residues. Trimming removed 3 bases from V and 0 bases from J; junction bases left unmatched: 4. In germline, CDR1 is KGHDR, CDR2 SFDVKD. CDR3 loop: CATSDARLAGSTDTQYF. The CDR3 DNA follows: TGTGCCACCAGTGATGCCCGACTAGCGGGGAGCACAGATACGCAGTATTTT.

This clonotype was seen ten or more times. The chain links TRBV20-1 to TRBJ1-4; D is perhaps TRBD1 (5 bases). The CDR3 is 12 residues long. V dropped 5 bases and J dropped 4 bases, with 8 bases sitting between them. Germline-derived CDR1 and CDR2 are DFQATT and SNEGSKA (reference sequence). CDR3 DNA sequence: TGCAGTGCTCTGGGGGGTAATGAAAAACTGTTTTTT. The encoded protein is CSALGGNEKLFF.

This clonotype was seen just once. The chain uses TRBV6-4 and TRBJ2-2; 9 nucleotides agree with TRBD2. V shed 6 bases and J 9 bases; nucleotides not matched to a gene: 14. CDR3 size: 16 residues. CDR1 MRHNA and CDR2 SNTAGT come from the germline V gene. Written as DNA, the CDR3 is TGTGCCAGCAGAGAAAATAGCGGGAGTTCCCCTCGGGAGCTGTTTTTT. This encodes CASRENSGSSPRELFF.

In its sample, this clonotype was seen many times. The CDR3 DNA follows: TGTGCCAGCGGGAAGGCTACCTACGAGCAGTACTTC. The encoded protein is CASGKATYEQYF. The chain is built from TRBV2 and TRBJ2-7; no reliable D call. Germline CDR1 reads SNHLY; CDR2 reads FYNNEI. The V end lost 8 bases, the J end lost 2 bases, and 10 bases lay between the germline ends. CDR3 length: 12 residues.

This clonotype was detected ten times or more. The gene calls are TRBV2 and TRBJ1-2; possible D gene TRBD1, 6 bases. This CDR3 has 15 amino acids. Looked up from germline, CDR1 is SNHLY and CDR2 is FYNNEI. The V gene lost 6 bases and the J gene lost 3 bases, with 17 bases spanning the gap. CDR3 coding DNA: TGTGCCAGCAGAACTTCTCGAGACAGGTACTATGGCTACACCTTC. Translating it yields CASRTSRDRYYGYTF.

This clonotype was seen repeatedly, ten times or more. The chain employs TRBV27 and TRBJ1-1; D is uncertain. CDR1 is MNHEY and CDR2 is SMNVEV in the germline V gene (reference sequence). V lost 0 bases, J lost 0 bases, and 8 bases lay in between. The CDR3 is 15 amino acids. This CDR3 reads CASSLSPGLNTEAFF. The CDR3 region has the DNA TGTGCCAGCAGTTTATCGCCCGGATTGAACACTGAAGCTTTCTTT.

The chain joins TRBV4-1 to TRBJ1-3; D call uncertain. This CDR3 contains 16 residues. Germline V gene sequence: CDR1 MGHRA, CDR2 YSYEKL. V lost 0 bases and J 4 bases, leaving 13 bases between the germline ends. The CDR3 nucleotides are TGCGCCAGCAGCCAAGAAAGTACCGGGTACGGAAACACCATATATTTT. It codes for CASSQESTGYGNTIYF.

The chain recombines TRBV19 with TRBJ2-7; the D gene is possibly TRBD1 (6 bases). Trimming left V 5 bases short and J 2 bases short, with 13 bases between. The CDR3 contains 14 residues. Germline V gene lookup returns CDR1 LNHDA and CDR2 SQIVND (reference sequence). CDR3 region: CASSHSGATYEQYF. The CDR3, as DNA: TGTGCCAGTAGTCACTCAGGGGCCACCTACGAGCAGTACTTC.